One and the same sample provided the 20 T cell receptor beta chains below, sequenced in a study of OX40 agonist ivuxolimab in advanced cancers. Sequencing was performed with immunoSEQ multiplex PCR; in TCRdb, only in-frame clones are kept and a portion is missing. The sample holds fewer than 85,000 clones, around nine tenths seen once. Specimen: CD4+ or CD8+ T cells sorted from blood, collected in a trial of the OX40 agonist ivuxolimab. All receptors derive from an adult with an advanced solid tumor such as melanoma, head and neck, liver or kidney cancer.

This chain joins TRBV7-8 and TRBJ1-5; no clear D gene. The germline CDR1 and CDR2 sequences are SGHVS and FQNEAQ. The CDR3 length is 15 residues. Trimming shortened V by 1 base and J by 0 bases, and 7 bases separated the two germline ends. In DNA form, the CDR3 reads TGTGCCAGCAGCTTAGGCCAGCGTAGCAATCAGCCCCAGCATTTT. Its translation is CASSLGQRSNQPQHF.

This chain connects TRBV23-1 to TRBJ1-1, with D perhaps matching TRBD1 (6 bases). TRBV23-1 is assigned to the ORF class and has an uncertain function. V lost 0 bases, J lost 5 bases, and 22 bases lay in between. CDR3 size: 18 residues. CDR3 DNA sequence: TGCGCCAGCAGTCAATCCGTCTGCAGGGCCCAAGACAGGACTGAAGCTTTCTTT. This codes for CASSQSVCRAQDRTEAFF.

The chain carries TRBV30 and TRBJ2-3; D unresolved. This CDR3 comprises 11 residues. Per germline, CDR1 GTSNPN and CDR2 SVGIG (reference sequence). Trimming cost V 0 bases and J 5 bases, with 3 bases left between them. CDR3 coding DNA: TGTGCCTGGAGTGTCAAAGATACGCAGTATTTT. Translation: CAWSVKDTQYF.

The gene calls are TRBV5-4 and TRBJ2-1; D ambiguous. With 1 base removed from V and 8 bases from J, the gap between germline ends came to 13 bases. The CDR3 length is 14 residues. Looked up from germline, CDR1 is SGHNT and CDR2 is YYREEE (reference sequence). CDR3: CASSLLPFDDEQFF. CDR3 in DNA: TGTGCCAGCAGCTTGCTACCCTTCGACGATGAGCAGTTCTTC.

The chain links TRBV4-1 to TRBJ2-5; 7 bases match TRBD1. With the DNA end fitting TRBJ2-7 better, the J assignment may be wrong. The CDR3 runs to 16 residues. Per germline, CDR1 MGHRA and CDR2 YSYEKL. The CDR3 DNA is TGCGCCAGCAGCCCCCACGTGCCGGGACAGTCCTACGAGCAGTACTTC. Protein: CASSPHVPGQSYEQYF.

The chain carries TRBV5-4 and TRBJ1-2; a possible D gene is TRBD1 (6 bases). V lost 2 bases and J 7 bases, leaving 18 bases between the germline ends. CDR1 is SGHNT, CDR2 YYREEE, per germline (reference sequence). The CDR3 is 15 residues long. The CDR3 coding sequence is TGTGCCAGCAGCTTACGAGACAGGCCGCTGGCTGGCTACACCTTC. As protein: CASSLRDRPLAGYTF.

In DNA form, the CDR3 reads TGTGCCAGCAGTCTAACCGGGGCTAAGGCTGAAAAACTGTTTTTT. Translation: CASSLTGAKAEKLFF. This chain joins TRBV27 and TRBJ1-4; maybe TRBD1 (5 bases). Germline CDR1 MNHEY, CDR2 SMNVEV (reference sequence). V was pared by 5 bases and J by 7 bases, with 17 bases between. The CDR3 has 15 residues.

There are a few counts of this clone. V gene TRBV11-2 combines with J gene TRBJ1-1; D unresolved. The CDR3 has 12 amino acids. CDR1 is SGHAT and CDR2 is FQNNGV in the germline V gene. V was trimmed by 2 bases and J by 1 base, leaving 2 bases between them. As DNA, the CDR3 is TGTGCCAGCAGCTTAACGAACACTGAAGCTTTCTTT. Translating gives CASSLTNTEAFF.

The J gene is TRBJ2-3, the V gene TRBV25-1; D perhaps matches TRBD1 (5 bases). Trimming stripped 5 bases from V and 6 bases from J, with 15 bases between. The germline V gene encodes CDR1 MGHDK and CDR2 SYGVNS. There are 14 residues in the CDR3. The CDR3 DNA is TGTGCCAGCAGTCCAGCTTGGGGCCCGGATACGCAGTATTTT. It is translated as CASSPAWGPDTQYF.

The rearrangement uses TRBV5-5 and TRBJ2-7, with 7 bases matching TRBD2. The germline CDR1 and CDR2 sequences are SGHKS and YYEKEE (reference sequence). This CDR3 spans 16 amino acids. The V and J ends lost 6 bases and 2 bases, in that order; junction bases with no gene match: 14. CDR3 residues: CASNPGTIDRAYEQYF. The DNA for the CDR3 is TGTGCCAGCAACCCCGGGACTATCGATCGTGCCTACGAGCAGTACTTC.

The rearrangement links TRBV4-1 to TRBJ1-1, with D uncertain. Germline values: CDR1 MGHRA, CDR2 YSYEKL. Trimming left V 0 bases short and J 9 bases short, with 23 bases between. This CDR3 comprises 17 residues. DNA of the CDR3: TGCGCCAGCAGCCAAGATACCGGAACAAGTCCGCGAAGAAAAGCTTTCTTT. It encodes CASSQDTGTSPRRKAFF.

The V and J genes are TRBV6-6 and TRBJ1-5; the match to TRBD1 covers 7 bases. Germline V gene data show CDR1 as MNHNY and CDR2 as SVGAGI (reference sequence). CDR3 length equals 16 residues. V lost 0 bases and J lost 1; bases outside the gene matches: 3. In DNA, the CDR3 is TGTGCCAGCAGTTACTCCTCGACAGGGAGCAATCAGCCCCAGCATTTT. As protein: CASSYSSTGSNQPQHF.

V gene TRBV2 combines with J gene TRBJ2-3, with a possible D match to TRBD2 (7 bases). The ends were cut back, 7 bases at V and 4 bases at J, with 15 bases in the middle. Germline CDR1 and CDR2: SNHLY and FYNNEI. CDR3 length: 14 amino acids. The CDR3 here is CASTKGGGSDTQYF. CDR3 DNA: TGTGCCAGCACTAAAGGGGGGGGGTCAGATACGCAGTATTTT. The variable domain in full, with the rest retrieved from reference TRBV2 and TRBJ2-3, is EPEVTQTPSHQVTQMGQEVILRCVPISNHLYFYWYRQILGQKVEFLVSFYNNEISEKSEIFDDQFSVERPDGSNFTLKIRSTKLEDSAMYFCASTKGGGSDTQYFGPGTRLTVL.

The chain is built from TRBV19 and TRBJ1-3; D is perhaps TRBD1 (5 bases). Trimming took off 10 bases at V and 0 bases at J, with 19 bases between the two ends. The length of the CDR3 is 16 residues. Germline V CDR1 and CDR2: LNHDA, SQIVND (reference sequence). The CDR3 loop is CATSGNRALSGNTIYF. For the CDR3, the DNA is TGTGCCACTTCAGGGAATAGGGCTCTCTCTGGAAACACCATATATTTT.

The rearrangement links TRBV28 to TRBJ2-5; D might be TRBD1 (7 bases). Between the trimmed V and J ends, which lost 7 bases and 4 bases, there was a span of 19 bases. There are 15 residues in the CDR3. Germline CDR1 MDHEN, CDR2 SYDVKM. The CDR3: CASTTLGGGVETQYF. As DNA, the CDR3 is TGTGCCAGCACCACCCTTGGAGGGGGCGTAGAGACCCAGTACTTC.

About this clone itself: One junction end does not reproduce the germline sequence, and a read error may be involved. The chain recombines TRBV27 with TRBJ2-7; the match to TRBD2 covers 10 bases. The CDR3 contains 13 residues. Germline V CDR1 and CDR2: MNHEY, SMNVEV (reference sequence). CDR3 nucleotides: TGTGCCAGCAGATTAACAGGACTAGCGGCAATAATCTTC. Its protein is CASRLTGLAAIIF.

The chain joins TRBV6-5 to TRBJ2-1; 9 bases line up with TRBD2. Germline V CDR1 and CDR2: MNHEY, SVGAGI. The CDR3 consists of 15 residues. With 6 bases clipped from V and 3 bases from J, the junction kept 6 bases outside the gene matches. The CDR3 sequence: CASRGGSGGYNEQFF. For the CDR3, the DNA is TGTGCCAGCAGGGGGGGTAGCGGGGGCTACAATGAGCAGTTCTTC.

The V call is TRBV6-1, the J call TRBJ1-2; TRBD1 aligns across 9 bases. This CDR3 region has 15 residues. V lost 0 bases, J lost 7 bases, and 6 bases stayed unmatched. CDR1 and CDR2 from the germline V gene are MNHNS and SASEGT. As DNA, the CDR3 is TGTGCCAGCAGTGAAGCCTGGACAGGGGCTATTGGCTACACCTTC. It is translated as CASSEAWTGAIGYTF.

For the CDR3, the DNA is TGTGCCATCAGTGAGTCGGGGATCCTCGGGGGGCGCGAACAGCCCCAGCATTTT. Translation gives CAISESGILGGREQPQHF. The rearrangement uses TRBV10-3 and TRBJ1-5; tentatively, D is TRBD1 (6 bases). Germline V gene lookup returns CDR1 ENHRY and CDR2 SYGVKD. CDR3 length: 18 amino acids. V was cut by 0 bases and J by 7 bases, with 22 bases left in between.

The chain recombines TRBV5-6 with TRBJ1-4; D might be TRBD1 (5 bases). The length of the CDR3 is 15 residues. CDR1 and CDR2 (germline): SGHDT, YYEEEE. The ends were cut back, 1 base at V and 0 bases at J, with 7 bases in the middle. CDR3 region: CASSLFRATNEKLFF. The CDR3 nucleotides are TGTGCCAGCAGCTTGTTCAGGGCAACTAATGAAAAACTGTTTTTT.